The 4 T cell receptor beta chains below were found in one sample sequenced in a study of T cells in Graves' hyperthyroidism and ophthalmopathy. TCR beta CDR3 region amplification was performed from RNA transcripts. Primed by the HTBI set, a first-round RT-PCR was run on the TCR CDR3. TCRdb fed the multiplex PCR reads into MiXCR, producing one record per CDR3 protein. The data hold some 360,000 distinct CDR3 sequences, with more than 11% observed a single time. The material sequenced was blood. The receptors originated from a woman aged 55-70 years with Graves' hyperthyroidism.

As regards this clonotype: This clone may be a read error of a much larger clone one base away. V is TRBV7-9 and J is TRBJ1-4, with TRBD1 matching over 7 bases. Germline V gene sequence: CDR1 SEHNR, CDR2 FQNEAQ (reference sequence). This CDR3 has 16 residues. CDR3 residues: CACSLTTGTANEKLFF. CDR3 coding DNA: TGTGCCTGCAGCCTTACGACCGGGACAGCGAATGAAAAACTGTTTTTT.

V usage is TRBV6-6 and J usage is TRBJ1-2; TRBD1 matches 8 bases. Germline CDR1 reads MNHNY; CDR2 reads SVGAGI (reference sequence). This CDR3 spans 16 amino acids. Trimming removed 2 bases from V and 1 base from J; junction bases left unmatched: 6. Here the CDR3 reads CASSYDRGRGNYGYTF. CDR3 DNA sequence: TGTGCCAGCAGTTACGACAGGGGCAGGGGTAACTATGGCTACACCTTC.

Only a few counts were recorded for this clonotype. The chain links TRBV12-3 or TRBV12-4 to TRBJ2-3; 9 positions agree with TRBD2. V shed 5 bases and J 5 bases; nucleotides not matched to a gene: 11. The CDR3 has 16 amino acids. The CDR3 bases are TGTGCCAGCAGTACCTCATTAGCGGGAGTGAGAGATACGCAGTATTTT. Protein: CASSTSLAGVRDTQYF.

The rearrangement joins TRBV5-1 to TRBJ1-2; D might be TRBD1 (5 bases). Trimming removed 2 bases at V and 8 bases at J, with 10 bases between. Germline V gives CDR1 SGHRS, CDR2 YFSETQ. This CDR3 comprises 12 residues. Here the CDR3 reads CASSFPRDGYTF. The DNA for the CDR3 is TGCGCCAGCAGCTTCCCAAGGGACGGCTACACCTTC.